The 5 T cell receptor beta chains below come from one sample, sequenced in a study of blood T cell repertoires in COVID-19. Some clones are missing from TCRdb's copy, which holds only in-frame ones; the method was immunoSEQ multiplex PCR. The sample has around 190,000 clones; around 80% are singletons. Sequenced: peripheral blood. These receptors were taken from a human donor in a cohort sampled during active COVID-19.

This chain links TRBV6-6 with TRBJ2-7; tentatively, D is TRBD2 (7 bases). This CDR3 region has 14 residues. CDR1 and CDR2 (germline): MNHNY, SVGAGI (reference sequence). The V end lost 2 bases, the J end lost 2 bases, and 10 bases lay between the germline ends. This chain's CDR3 is CASSYGGGAYEQYF. CDR3 DNA: TGTGCCAGCAGTTACGGAGGGGGGGCCTACGAGCAGTACTTC.

The chain has TRBV10-3 and TRBJ2-5, with 8 bases identical to TRBD1. This CDR3 spans 16 amino acids. The trim removed 0 bases at V and 0 bases at J, leaving 3 bases unmatched. The V gene's germline CDR1 is ENHRY and CDR2 SYGVKD. Written as DNA, the CDR3 is TGTGCCATCAGTGAGTCAACAGGGGGACACCAAGAGACCCAGTACTTC. Its translation is CAISESTGGHQETQYF.

The gene calls are TRBV6-5 and TRBJ2-7; possible D gene TRBD2, 6 bases. CDR3 size: 14 residues. Trimming cost V 5 bases and J 3 bases, with 14 bases left between them. Germline V gene data show CDR1 as MNHEY and CDR2 as SVGAGI. CDR3 protein: CASSTIGRGYEQYF. CDR3 nucleotides: TGTGCCAGCAGTACCATCGGGAGAGGCTACGAGCAGTACTTC.

This clone was detected only once. In DNA, the CDR3 is TGTGCCAGTAGCCTTGGACAGTTATACAATGAGCAGTTCTTC. This codes for CASSLGQLYNEQFF. The V gene is TRBV19, the J gene TRBJ2-1; a possible D gene is TRBD1 (6 bases). V gave up 6 bases and J gave up 4 bases, with 13 bases separating them. This CDR3 spans 14 amino acids. The germline gives CDR1 LNHDA, CDR2 SQIVND (reference sequence).

This clone was found once. The chain carries TRBV13 and TRBJ2-7; TRBD2 is a possible D gene (6 bases). CDR3 size: 14 residues. The V gene's germline CDR1 is PRHDT and CDR2 FYEKMQ (reference sequence). V was cut by 1 base and J by 3 bases, with 10 bases left in between. CDR3: CASSLAGTDYEQYF. In DNA form, the CDR3 reads TGTGCCAGCAGCTTAGCTGGGACTGACTACGAGCAGTACTTC.